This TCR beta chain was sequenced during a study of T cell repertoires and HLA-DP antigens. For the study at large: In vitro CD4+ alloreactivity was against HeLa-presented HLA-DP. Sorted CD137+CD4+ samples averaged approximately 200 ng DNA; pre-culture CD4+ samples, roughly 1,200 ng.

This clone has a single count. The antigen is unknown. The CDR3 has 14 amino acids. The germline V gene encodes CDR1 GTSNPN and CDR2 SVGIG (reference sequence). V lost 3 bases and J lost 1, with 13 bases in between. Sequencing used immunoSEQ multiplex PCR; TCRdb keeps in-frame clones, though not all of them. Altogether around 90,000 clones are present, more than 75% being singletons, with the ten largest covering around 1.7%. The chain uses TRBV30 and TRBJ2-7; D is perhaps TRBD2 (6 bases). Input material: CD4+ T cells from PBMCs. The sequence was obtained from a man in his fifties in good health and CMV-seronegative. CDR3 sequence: CAWSVPGTSYEQYF. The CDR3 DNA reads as TGTGCCTGGAGCGTTCCCGGGACTTCCTACGAGCAGTACTTC.